This TCR beta chain was identified in a study of shared clonotypes between healthy human individuals. This clone has only one observation. Clones were sequenced by immunoSEQ multiplex PCR, and TCRdb holds only the in-frame ones, with some missing. The profile shows fewer than 550,000 clones, over 75% of them singletons. Germline V gene lookup returns CDR1 SGHNT and CDR2 YYREEE (reference sequence). The CDR3 loop spans 16 amino acids. Trimming at V came to 3 bases and at J to 0 bases, leaving 3 bases not matched to a gene. This sequence originates from a woman aged 40 to 49 in good health. Some clones in this sample may be carry-over from other donors' samples. The genes are TRBV5-4 and TRBJ2-3, with TRBD2 identical over 11 bases. What was sequenced was PBMCs. The CDR3 region has the DNA TGTGCCAGCAGCTCCGGACTAGCGGGTAGCACAGATACGCAGTATTTT. This gives the protein CASSSGLAGSTDTQYF.